Below are 10 T cell receptor beta chains sequenced from a single sample in a study of blood T cells in healthy people across ages. With a J-beta primer mix and a sample-barcoded 5' primer, a second PCR ran about 7 to 11 cycles. TCRdb re-analysed the 5' RACE reads in MiXCR, keeping a single row per CDR3 protein. In the table there are 550,000 to 600,000 distinct CDR3 sequences, 40% to 55% of which are singletons. Sequenced sample: blood. The receptors stem from a man older than 75 in good health.

The rearrangement uses TRBV4-1 and TRBJ1-2; no definite D call. V lost 1 base, J lost 2 bases, and 14 bases lay in between. Germline CDR1 reads MGHRA; CDR2 reads YSYEKL. There are 16 residues in the CDR3. CDR3 sequence: CASSQGLEGRNYGYTF. The CDR3 DNA is TGCGCCAGCAGCCAAGGTCTTGAGGGAAGGAACTATGGCTACACCTTC.

The rearrangement links TRBV14 to TRBJ2-3; D is uncertain. Trimming removed 2 bases at V and 3 bases at J, with 9 bases between. Germline values: CDR1 SGHDN, CDR2 FVKESK. There are 14 residues in the CDR3. The CDR3 nucleotides are TGTGCCAGCAGCCAATTGGCGAATACAGATACGCAGTATTTT. This translates into CASSQLANTDTQYF.

This clonotype was counted a single time. The chain carries TRBV20-1 and TRBJ2-1; the match to TRBD2 covers 12 bases. This CDR3 contains 14 residues. Per the germline V gene, CDR1 is DFQATT and CDR2 is SNEGSKA (reference sequence). CDR3 sequence: CSPRASGGVGEQFF. CDR3 DNA: TGCAGCCCACGGGCTAGCGGGGGGGTTGGTGAGCAGTTCTTC.

V usage is TRBV12-3 or TRBV12-4 and J usage is TRBJ1-6; D gene unclear. The length of the CDR3 is 13 residues. The V end lost 5 bases, the J end lost 10 bases, and 12 bases lay between the germline ends. CDR3 DNA: TGTGCCAGCAGTAGAGAGGAAGGATCACCCCTCCACTTT. Translation: CASSREEGSPLHF.

The V call is TRBV3-1, the J call TRBJ1-4; the D gene is possibly TRBD1 (6 bases). V lost 6 bases to trimming and J lost 4 bases, with 15 bases between them. In germline, CDR1 is LGHDT, CDR2 YNNKEL (reference sequence). The CDR3 length is 15 residues. The DNA for the CDR3 is TGTGCCAGCAGTCCCCGGGACACTAATAATGAAAAACTGTTTTTT. Amino acids: CASSPRDTNNEKLFF.

The CDR3 coding sequence is TGCAGCGTTGAACCACAGTCGAGCACAGATACGCAGTATTTT. This sequence encodes CSVEPQSSTDTQYF. The chain joins TRBV29-1 to TRBJ2-3; D is ambiguous. CDR3 length: 14 amino acids. From germline, CDR1 is SQVTM and CDR2 ANQGSEA. V lost 2 bases and J 0 bases, leaving 9 bases between the germline ends.

This rearrangement joins TRBV20-1 to TRBJ2-5; 12 bases line up with TRBD2. Per the germline V gene, CDR1 is DFQATT and CDR2 is SNEGSKA (reference sequence). CDR3 length equals 16 residues. With 2 bases clipped from V and 5 bases from J, the junction kept 9 bases outside the gene matches. For the CDR3, the DNA is TGCAGTGCTAGAAAGGCTAGCGGGGGGGCCCAGGAGACCCAGTACTTC. Translating gives CSARKASGGAQETQYF.

A few counts support this clonotype. The chain links TRBV18 to TRBJ2-6; D is unresolved. The CDR3 spans 14 residues. Germline loops: CDR1 KGHSH, CDR2 LQKENI. The V gene lost 7 bases and the J gene lost 0 bases, with 7 bases spanning the gap. CDR3 region: CASCQSSGANVLTF. In DNA, the CDR3 is TGTGCCAGCTGCCAGAGCTCTGGGGCCAACGTCCTGACTTTC.

The chain couples TRBV20-1 to TRBJ2-7, with D perhaps TRBD1 or TRBD2 (5 bases each). Trimming cost V 4 bases and J 3 bases, with 16 bases left between them. Germline CDR1 DFQATT, CDR2 SNEGSKA (reference sequence). The CDR3 contains 14 residues. The CDR3 DNA follows: TGCAGTGCTACGGACCGGGACGGAGTCTACGAGCAGTACTTC. Its translation is CSATDRDGVYEQYF.

The V gene is TRBV20-1, the J gene TRBJ2-3, with D perhaps TRBD1 or TRBD2 (5 bases each). There are 14 residues in the CDR3. Looked up from germline, CDR1 is DFQATT and CDR2 is SNEGSKA (reference sequence). V lost 5 bases, J lost 0 bases, and 12 bases lay in between. This chain's CDR3 is CSAPVGGSTDTQYF. For the CDR3, the DNA is TGCAGTGCTCCCGTTGGGGGAAGCACAGATACGCAGTATTTT.